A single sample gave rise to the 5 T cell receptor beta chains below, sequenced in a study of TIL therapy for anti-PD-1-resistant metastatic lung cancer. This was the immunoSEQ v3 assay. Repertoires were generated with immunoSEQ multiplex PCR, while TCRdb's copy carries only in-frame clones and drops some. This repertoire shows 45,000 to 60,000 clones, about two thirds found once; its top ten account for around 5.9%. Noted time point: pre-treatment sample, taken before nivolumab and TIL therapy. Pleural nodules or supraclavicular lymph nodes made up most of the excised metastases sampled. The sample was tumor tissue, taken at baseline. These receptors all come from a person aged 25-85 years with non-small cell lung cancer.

This chain's CDR3 is CSATLPGSWHEQFF. For the CDR3, the DNA is TGCAGCGCCACCCTACCGGGGAGTTGGCATGAGCAGTTCTTC. The genes are TRBV29-1 and TRBJ2-1; maybe TRBD2 (5 bases). The CDR3 sequence is 14 residues long. V was shortened by 7 bases and J by 8 bases, with 21 bases between the two germline ends. In germline, CDR1 is SQVTM, CDR2 ANQGSEA.

CDR3 protein: CASSLVTQTGETQYF. In nucleotides, the CDR3 is TGCGCCAGCAGCTTGGTGACTCAAACTGGGGAGACCCAGTACTTC. The V call is TRBV5-1, the J call TRBJ2-5; D is ambiguous. Trimming shortened V by 0 bases and J by 5 bases, and 14 bases separated the two germline ends. The CDR3 totals 15 residues. Germline-derived CDR1 and CDR2 are SGHRS and YFSETQ. Looking up the rest from reference TRBV5-1 and TRBJ2-5 gives the full variable domain: KAGVTQTPRYLIKTRGQQVTLSCSPISGHRSVSWYQQTPGQGLQFLFEYFSETQRNKGNFPGRFSGRQFSNSRSEMNVSTLELGDSALYLCASSLVTQTGETQYFGPGTRLLVL.

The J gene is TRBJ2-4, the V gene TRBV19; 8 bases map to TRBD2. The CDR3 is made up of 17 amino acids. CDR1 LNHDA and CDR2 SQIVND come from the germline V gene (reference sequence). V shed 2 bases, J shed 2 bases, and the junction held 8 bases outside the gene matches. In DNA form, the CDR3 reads TGTGCCAGTAGTATACAAGGTTCGGGAGGGCCCAAAAACATTCAGTACTTC. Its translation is CASSIQGSGGPKNIQYF.

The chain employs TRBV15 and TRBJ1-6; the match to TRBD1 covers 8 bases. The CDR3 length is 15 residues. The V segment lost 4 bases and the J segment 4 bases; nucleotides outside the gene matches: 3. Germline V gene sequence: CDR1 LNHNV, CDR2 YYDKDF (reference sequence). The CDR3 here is CATSKGTGYNSPLHF. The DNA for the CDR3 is TGTGCCACCAGCAAAGGGACAGGTTATAATTCACCCCTCCACTTT.

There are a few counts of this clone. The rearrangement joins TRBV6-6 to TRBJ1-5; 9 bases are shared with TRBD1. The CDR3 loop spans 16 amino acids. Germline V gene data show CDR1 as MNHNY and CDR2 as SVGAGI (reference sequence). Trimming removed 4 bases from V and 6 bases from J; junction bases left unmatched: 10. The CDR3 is CASSSPGQGVFQPQHF. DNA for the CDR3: TGTGCCAGCAGTTCCCCGGGACAGGGAGTTTTTCAGCCCCAGCATTTT.